Shown below are 29 T cell receptor beta chains from a single sample sequenced in a study of beta chain features in type 1 diabetes. Overall study findings and caveats: In every one of the four CD4+ subsets, TCRB CDR3s were moderately but significantly shorter in Type 1 diabetes patients.

The investigators reverse transcribed all of the isolated RNA, so they sequenced expressed TCRB transcripts. TCRdb keeps only in-frame clones here, not all; method: immunoSEQ multiplex PCR. The repertoire has 550,000 to 850,000 clones, roughly 13% of them found once; the top ten carry approximately 0.02%. These receptors' targets are unknown. Sequencing input: naive CD4+ T cells from blood. The receptors shown here come from a man younger than 35 with type 1 diabetes.

In its sample, this clone was seen a few times. This chain uses TRBV27 with TRBJ1-2; D is unclear. This CDR3 comprises 13 residues. Germline V gives CDR1 MNHEY, CDR2 SMNVEV (reference sequence). Deletions cut 2 bases from V and 4 bases from J, with 8 bases between. DNA for the CDR3: TGTGCCAGCAGTTTAACGGCGACCTATGGCTACACCTTC. This gives the protein CASSLTATYGYTF.

This clone has just a few counts. V gene TRBV4-1 combines with J gene TRBJ2-6, with 7 bases lining up with TRBD1. V shed 4 bases and J 2 bases; nucleotides not matched to a gene: 2. This CDR3 has 15 amino acids. Germline V CDR1 and CDR2: MGHRA, YSYEKL. The DNA for the CDR3 is TGCGCCAGCAGCCCTACAGGGGCTGGGGCCAACGTCCTGACTTTC. Its protein is CASSPTGAGANVLTF.

This clone has only a few counts. The chain carries TRBV19 and TRBJ2-1, with 7 bases identical to TRBD2. The CDR3 consists of 15 residues. V lost 5 bases to trimming and J lost 1 base; unmatched junction nucleotides: 5. Per the germline V gene, CDR1 is LNHDA and CDR2 is SQIVND (reference sequence). The CDR3 reads CASSVSAGSYNEQFF. CDR3 nucleotide sequence: TGTGCCAGTAGTGTCTCAGCGGGGTCCTACAATGAGCAGTTCTTC. Using reference TRBV19 and TRBJ2-1 for the parts outside the CDR3, the full variable domain is DGGITQSPKYLFRKEGQNVTLSCEQNLNHDAMYWYRQDPGQGLRLIYYSQIVNDFQKGDIAEGYSVSREKKESFPLTVTSAQKNPTAFYLCASSVSAGSYNEQFFGPGTRLTVL.

This clone was detected only a few times. Other DNA sequences of this sample code for an identical CDR3. The CDR3 here is CAWSVGSSGANVLTF. In DNA, the CDR3 is TGTGCCTGGAGCGTAGGAAGCTCTGGGGCCAACGTCCTGACTTTC. The rearrangement links TRBV30 to TRBJ2-6; D call uncertain. V was cut by 3 bases and J by 0 bases, with 9 bases left in between. This CDR3 is built from 15 residues. In germline, CDR1 is GTSNPN, CDR2 SVGIG (reference sequence).

The table lists this clone with a few counts. This CDR3 reads CASSEVAGGAPYNEQFF. CDR3 nucleotide sequence: TGTGCCAGCAGTGAGGTAGCGGGGGGAGCGCCGTACAATGAGCAGTTCTTC. The chain couples TRBV6-1 to TRBJ2-1, with 10 bases identical to TRBD2. Trimming at V came to 3 bases and at J to 4 bases, leaving 9 bases not matched to a gene. This CDR3 contains 17 residues. Looked up from germline, CDR1 is MNHNS and CDR2 is SASEGT.

The J gene is TRBJ2-7, the V gene TRBV11-1, with a possible D match to TRBD1 (6 bases). The CDR3 runs 14 residues. V lost 4 bases and J 3 bases, leaving 13 bases between the germline ends. Germline values: CDR1 SGHAT, CDR2 FQDESV (reference sequence). For the CDR3, the DNA is TGTGCCAGCAGCTCGTACAGGGATGACTACGAGCAGTACTTC. Amino acid sequence: CASSSYRDDYEQYF.

This clone was found a few times. The gene calls are TRBV11-2 and TRBJ1-2; 7 bases are shared with TRBD1. The CDR3 sequence is 17 residues long. Trimming cost V 2 bases and J 4 bases; bases outside gene matches: 13. Germline V gene sequence: CDR1 SGHAT, CDR2 FQNNGV. The CDR3 is CASSLRPKGQLFYGYTF. CDR3 DNA: TGTGCCAGCAGCTTACGTCCAAAGGGACAGCTTTTCTATGGCTACACCTTC.

This clone has more than one count but fewer than ten. This sequence joins TRBV7-9 and TRBJ1-2, with a possible D match to TRBD1 (6 bases). Germline CDR1 SEHNR, CDR2 FQNEAQ (reference sequence). V was trimmed by 5 bases and J by 8 bases, leaving 21 bases between them. This CDR3 contains 15 residues. The CDR3 nucleotides are TGTGCCAGCAGCGATACCTGGGACCGAGGGGGAGGCTACACCTTC. This codes for CASSDTWDRGGGYTF.

The V call is TRBV12-5, the J call TRBJ1-1; no clear D. Germline V lookup: CDR1 LGHNT, CDR2 FRNRAP. Trimming left V 2 bases short and J 4 bases short, with 8 bases between. This CDR3 is 13 amino acids long. The CDR3 bases are TGTGCTAGTGGTTTGCAGGACGCCACTGAAGCTTTCTTT. Amino acid sequence: CASGLQDATEAFF. The variable domain in full, completed from reference TRBV12-5 and TRBJ1-1, reads DARVTQTPRHKVTEMGQEVTMRCQPILGHNTVFWYRQTMMQGLELLAYFRNRAPLDDSGMPKDRFSAEMPDATLATLKIQPSEPRDSAVYFCASGLQDATEAFFGQGTRLTVV.

The CDR3 loop is CASSRTLGVETQYF. The CDR3 coding sequence is TGTGCCAGCAGCCGGACCCTAGGGGTAGAGACCCAGTACTTC. The rearrangement uses TRBV9 and TRBJ2-5; TRBD1 might be the D (5 bases). The CDR3 has 14 amino acids. Germline V gene lookup returns CDR1 SGDLS and CDR2 YYNGEE. V was clipped by 4 bases and J by 4 bases, with 14 bases between them.

This chain joins TRBV18 and TRBJ2-3; D possibly uses TRBD1 or TRBD2 (5 bases each). Germline values: CDR1 KGHSH, CDR2 LQKENI. The V gene lost 0 bases and the J gene lost 3 bases, with 13 bases spanning the gap. CDR3 size: 16 residues. The DNA of the CDR3 is TGTGCCAGCTCACCACCGGGGCTAGCAAAAACAGATACGCAGTATTTT. Its translation: CASSPPGLAKTDTQYF.

This chain links TRBV19 with TRBJ1-5; D unclear. The V gene's germline CDR1 is LNHDA and CDR2 SQIVND (reference sequence). V was cut by 5 bases and J by 5 bases, with 7 bases left in between. The CDR3 is 12 residues long. The CDR3 spells CASSYIDQPQHF. The DNA of the CDR3 is TGTGCCAGTAGTTATATCGATCAGCCCCAGCATTTT.

V usage is TRBV4-2 and J usage is TRBJ1-4, with TRBD1 matching over 7 bases. There are 15 residues in the CDR3. Germline V CDR1 and CDR2: LGHNA, YNFKEQ. After removal of 0 bases from V and 8 bases from J, the junction contained 6 bases not matched to a gene. In nucleotides, the CDR3 is TGTGCCAGCAGCCAAGACGTGACAGGGTCCGAAAAACTGTTTTTT. This encodes CASSQDVTGSEKLFF.

This rearrangement joins TRBV25-1 to TRBJ2-2; D is undetermined. This CDR3 spans 14 amino acids. Germline loops: CDR1 MGHDK, CDR2 SYGVNS. Deletions cut 5 bases from V and 1 base from J, with 8 bases between. CDR3 coding DNA: TGTGCCAGCAGTCCCGATAAGAACACCGGGGAGCTGTTTTTT. It is translated as CASSPDKNTGELFF.

In this sample, this clone turned up a few times. The V call is TRBV5-1, the J call TRBJ2-5, with TRBD2 matching over 7 bases. Germline lookup yields CDR1 SGHRS and CDR2 YFSETQ. With V trimmed by 1 base and J by 3 bases, 6 bases remained unmatched. This CDR3 region has 15 residues. CDR3 nucleotides: TGCGCCAGCAGCTTGAGGGGCGGGGGAGAAGAGACCCAGTACTTC. This sequence encodes CASSLRGGGEETQYF.

The chain combines TRBV30 with TRBJ1-1, with no clear D. The CDR3 covers 12 residues. Germline V CDR1 and CDR2: GTSNPN, SVGIG (reference sequence). V lost 0 bases and J 2 bases, leaving 4 bases between the germline ends. The CDR3 bases are TGTGCCTGGAGTGTACATAACACTGAAGCTTTCTTT. It is translated as CAWSVHNTEAFF.

This clone has more than one count but fewer than ten. Other DNA sequences in this specimen translate into the identical CDR3. The chain links TRBV5-1 to TRBJ1-2; TRBD1 is a possible D gene (6 bases). V shed 0 bases and J shed 2 bases, with 11 bases lying between them. In germline, CDR1 is SGHRS, CDR2 YFSETQ. The CDR3 has 15 amino acids. CDR3 DNA: TGCGCCAGCAGCTTGGCCCTGGGGGGCAACTATGGCTACACCTTC. It encodes CASSLALGGNYGYTF.

The chain couples TRBV2 to TRBJ2-5; D is uncertain. The CDR3 sequence is 13 residues long. CDR1 SNHLY and CDR2 FYNNEI come from the germline V gene. The V end lost 2 bases, the J end lost 0 bases, and 4 bases lay between the germline ends. The CDR3 here is CASSESYQETQYF. Written as DNA, the CDR3 is TGTGCCAGCAGTGAATCGTACCAAGAGACCCAGTACTTC.

The chain has TRBV6-5 and TRBJ2-7; 7 bases line up with TRBD1. This CDR3 is built from 14 residues. V gave up 3 bases and J gave up 3 bases; unmatched junction bases: 5. Per the germline V gene, CDR1 is MNHEY and CDR2 is SVGAGI. This CDR3 is CASSYAGGFYEQYF. CDR3 coding DNA: TGTGCCAGCAGTTATGCAGGGGGATTCTACGAGCAGTACTTC.

This clone was seen a few times. This chain connects TRBV7-9 to TRBJ2-5; tentatively, D is TRBD1 (6 bases). In germline, CDR1 is SEHNR, CDR2 FQNEAQ (reference sequence). This CDR3 is built from 13 residues. V dropped 3 bases and J dropped 5 bases, with 10 bases sitting between them. The CDR3 DNA reads TGTGCCAGCAGCTTTAAGGGGGAGGAGACCCAGTACTTC. Translated: CASSFKGEETQYF.

V and J are TRBV14 and TRBJ1-1; TRBD1 agrees at 7 bases. The CDR3 spans 14 residues. Germline V gene data show CDR1 as SGHDN and CDR2 as FVKESK. V was pared by 4 bases and J by 3 bases, with 5 bases of the junction left unmatched. The CDR3 loop reads CASSPYGQDTEAFF. The CDR3 DNA reads TGTGCCAGCAGCCCTTACGGACAGGACACTGAAGCTTTCTTT.

This clone has just a few counts. The rearrangement uses TRBV15 and TRBJ1-1; no definite D call. Per the germline V gene, CDR1 is LNHNV and CDR2 is YYDKDF (reference sequence). The V end lost 3 bases, the J end lost 0 bases, and 8 bases lay between the germline ends. This CDR3 has 14 amino acids. The CDR3 nucleotides are TGTGCCACCAGCAGCGGGATCATGAACACTGAAGCTTTCTTT. It encodes CATSSGIMNTEAFF.

This sequence joins TRBV12-2 and TRBJ2-5; the table's TRBD2 call for D was not verified on the DNA. TRBV12-2 represents a pseudogene. CDR3 length: 13 residues. CDR3 in DNA: TGTGCAAGTCGCTTAGGGGTGAGGGTGACCCAGTACTTC. Translation gives CASRLGVRVTQYF.

This clone was seen only a few times. J is TRBJ2-1 and V is TRBV11-2; D ambiguous. This CDR3 is built from 14 residues. Germline CDR1 is SGHAT and CDR2 is FQNNGV. Trimming stripped 7 bases from V and 13 bases from J, with 23 bases between. CDR3 amino acids: CASTIPQWRQSQFF. The CDR3 nucleotides read TGTGCCAGCACCATTCCCCAGTGGCGGCAGTCTCAGTTCTTC.

This clone was found a few times. The chain recombines TRBV2 with TRBJ2-2, with D possibly being TRBD1 (6 bases). CDR1 SNHLY and CDR2 FYNNEI come from the germline V gene. The CDR3 has 14 residues. The V gene lost 7 bases and the J gene lost 3 bases, with 12 bases spanning the gap. The CDR3: CASTPDSDTGELFF. The CDR3 DNA reads TGTGCCAGCACCCCGGACAGCGACACCGGGGAGCTGTTTTTT.

In this sample, this clone turned up a few times. The chain uses TRBV7-2 and TRBJ2-3, with D perhaps TRBD1 (6 bases). Germline-derived CDR1 and CDR2 are SGHTA and FQGNSA. This CDR3 is built from 14 residues. Trimming left V 5 bases short and J 3 bases short, with 12 bases between. CDR3 in DNA: TGTGCCAGCAGCGTACAGGGATCGACAGATACGCAGTATTTT. It specifies CASSVQGSTDTQYF.

This clone was picked up a small number of times. This sequence joins TRBV6-5 and TRBJ2-5; 8 positions match TRBD2. Germline values: CDR1 MNHEY, CDR2 SVGAGI. This CDR3 is 14 amino acids long. With V trimmed by 5 bases and J by 5 bases, 7 bases remained unmatched. The CDR3 here is CASSDTGGRETQYF. CDR3 nucleotides: TGTGCCAGCAGTGATACGGGGGGGCGGGAGACCCAGTACTTC.

The V call is TRBV4-2, the J call TRBJ1-2; no clear D. V was shortened by 4 bases and J by 4 bases, with 16 bases between the two germline ends. Germline V gene data show CDR1 as LGHNA and CDR2 as YNFKEQ. The CDR3 is made up of 15 amino acids. The CDR3 DNA reads TGTGCCAGCAGCCTACAGATAGGAGGTCCCTATGGCTACACCTTC. Its translation is CASSLQIGGPYGYTF.

The chain links TRBV5-1 to TRBJ2-7; no firm D call. CDR1 is SGHRS and CDR2 is YFSETQ in the germline V gene. The CDR3 is made up of 13 amino acids. The V end was cut by 0 bases, the J end by 4 bases, with 8 bases between. The CDR3 region has the DNA TGCGCCAGCAGCTTGGGTCCTGATTACGAGCAGTACTTC. Its protein product is CASSLGPDYEQYF.